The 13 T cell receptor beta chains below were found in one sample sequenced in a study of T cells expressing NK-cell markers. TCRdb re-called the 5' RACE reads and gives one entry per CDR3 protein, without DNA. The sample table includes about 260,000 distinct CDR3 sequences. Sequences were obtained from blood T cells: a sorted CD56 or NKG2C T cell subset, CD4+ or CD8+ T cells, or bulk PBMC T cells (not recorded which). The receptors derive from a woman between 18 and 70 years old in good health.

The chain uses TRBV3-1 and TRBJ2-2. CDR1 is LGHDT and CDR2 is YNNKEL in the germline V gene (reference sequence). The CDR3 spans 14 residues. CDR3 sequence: CASSRVVNTGELFF.

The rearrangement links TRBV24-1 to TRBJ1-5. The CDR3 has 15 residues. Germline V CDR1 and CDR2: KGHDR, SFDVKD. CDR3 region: CATSDPRPCNQPQHF.

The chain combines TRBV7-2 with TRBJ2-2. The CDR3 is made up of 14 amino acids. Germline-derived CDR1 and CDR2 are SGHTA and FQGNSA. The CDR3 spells CASSSTSYTGELFF. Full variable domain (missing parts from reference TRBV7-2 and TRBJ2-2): GAGVSQSPSNKVTEKGKDVELRCDPISGHTALYWYRQSLGQGLEFLIYFQGNSAPDKSGLPSDRFSAERTGGSVSTLTIQRTQQEDSAVYLCASSSTSYTGELFFGEGSRLTVL.

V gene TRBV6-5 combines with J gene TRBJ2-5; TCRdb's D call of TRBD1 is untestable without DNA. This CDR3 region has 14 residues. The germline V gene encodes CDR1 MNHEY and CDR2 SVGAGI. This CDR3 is CASSWDRGSETQYF.

This CDR3 is CSVDWEGGGGEQYF. The gene calls are TRBV29-1 and TRBJ2-7; the TRBD2 assignment by TCRdb is unverifiable without DNA. Germline CDR1 is SQVTM and CDR2 is ANQGSEA. The CDR3 contains 14 residues.

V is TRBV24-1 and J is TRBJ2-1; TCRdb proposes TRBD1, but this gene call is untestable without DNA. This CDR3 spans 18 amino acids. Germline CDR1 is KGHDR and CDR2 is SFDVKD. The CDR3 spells CATSDPPGTGYLYNEQFF.

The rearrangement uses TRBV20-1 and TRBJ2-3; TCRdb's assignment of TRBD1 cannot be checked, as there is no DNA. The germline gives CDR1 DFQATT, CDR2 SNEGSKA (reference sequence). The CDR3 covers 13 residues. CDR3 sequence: CSETGIGTDTQYF.

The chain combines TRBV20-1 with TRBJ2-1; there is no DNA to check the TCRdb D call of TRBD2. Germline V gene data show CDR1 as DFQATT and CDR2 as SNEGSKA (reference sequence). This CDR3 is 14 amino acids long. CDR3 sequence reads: CSAVAGGRGNEQFF.

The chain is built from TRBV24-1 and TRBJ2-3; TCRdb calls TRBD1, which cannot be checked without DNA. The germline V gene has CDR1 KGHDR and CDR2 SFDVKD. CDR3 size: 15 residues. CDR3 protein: CATSGGQAPTDTQYF.

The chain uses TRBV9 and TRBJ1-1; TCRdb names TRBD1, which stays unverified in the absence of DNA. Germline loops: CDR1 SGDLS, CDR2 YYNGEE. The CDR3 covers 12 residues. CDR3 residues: CASSLDRGRAFF.

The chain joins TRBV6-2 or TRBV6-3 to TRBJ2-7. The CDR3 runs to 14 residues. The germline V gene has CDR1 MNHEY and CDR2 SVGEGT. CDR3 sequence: CASSYSGYSYEQYF.

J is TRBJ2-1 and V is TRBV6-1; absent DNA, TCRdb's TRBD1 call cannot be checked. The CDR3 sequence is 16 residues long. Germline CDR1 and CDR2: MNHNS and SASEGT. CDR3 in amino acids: CASSASGTASSNEQFF.

This CDR3 is CASSLEAGNQPQHF. The chain is built from TRBV5-1 and TRBJ1-5. The germline V gene encodes CDR1 SGHRS and CDR2 YFSETQ. The CDR3 runs to 14 residues.